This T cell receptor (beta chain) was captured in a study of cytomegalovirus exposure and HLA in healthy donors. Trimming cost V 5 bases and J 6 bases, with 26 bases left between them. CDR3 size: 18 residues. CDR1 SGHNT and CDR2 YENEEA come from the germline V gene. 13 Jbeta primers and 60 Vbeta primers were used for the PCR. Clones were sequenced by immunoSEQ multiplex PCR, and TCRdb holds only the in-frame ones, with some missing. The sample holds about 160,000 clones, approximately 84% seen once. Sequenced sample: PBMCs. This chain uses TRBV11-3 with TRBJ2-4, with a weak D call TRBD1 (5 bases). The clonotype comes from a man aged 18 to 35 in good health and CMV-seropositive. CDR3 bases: TGTGCCAGCAGCCTAACGTGGCAGGGCGTTGGATACGGAAACATTCAGTACTTC. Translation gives CASSLTWQGVGYGNIQYF. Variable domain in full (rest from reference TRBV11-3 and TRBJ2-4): EAGVVQSPRYKIIEKKQPVAFWCNPISGHNTLYWYLQNLGQGPELLIRYENEEAVDDSQLPKDRFSAERLKGVDSTLKIQPAELGDSAVYLCASSLTWQGVGYGNIQYFGAGTRLSVL.